Given below is one T cell receptor beta chain in context. The antigen is undetermined. This sample was included in a study of a mutant IDH1 vaccine in newly diagnosed glioma. Study information: Earlier care involved radiotherapy, temozolomide, or both, and the majority received both.

Time point: week 5, during vaccination. Every single dose of the vaccine, 300 ug of mutant IDH1 20-mer peptide, came with topical imiquimod. CDR3 length: 14 amino acids. Trimming removed 6 bases from V and 4 bases from J, with 16 bases in between. Germline V gives CDR1 SGHNT, CDR2 YYREEE (reference sequence). The repertoire was sequenced with immunoSEQ multiplex PCR; TCRdb's copy has only in-frame clones and lacks some. The table includes fewer than 40,000 clones, about three fifths detected once. The TCR comes from a woman between 18 and 30 years old with glioma. The sample consisted of PBMCs, taken from a glioma patient whose treatment included an IDH1 peptide vaccine. V usage is TRBV5-4 and J usage is TRBJ1-1, with a tentative D call TRBD1 (5 bases). In DNA form, the CDR3 reads TGTGCCAGCAACACAGGAGGTTTCACCACTGAAGCTTTCTTT. It yields the protein CASNTGGFTTEAFF.